This T cell receptor (beta chain) came from a study of post-analysis software for immune sequencing data (dated by TCRdb to between 2014 and 2016). About the full investigation: The recorded disease courses included relapsing-remitting, secondary progressive and progressive-relapsing multiple sclerosis, and some patients had no subtype annotation. Patient repertoires were compared against roughly 12 previously published healthy control repertoires from donors aged about 6 to 28 years. A subset of samples was prepared in parallel using single-end sample barcoding, then pooled and co-amplified after Illumina adapter ligation. Overall study outcomes, separate from this receptor: The control group was slightly older than the multiple sclerosis patient group. Direct clustering with F measure showed strong co-clustering of samples prepared in the same batch, prompting a batch-effect correction. Multiple sclerosis patients had significantly lower normalized Chao1 diversity than controls, a result that suggests substantial peripheral T-cell clonal expansion. Patients showed significantly higher frequencies than controls for five TRBV segments, among them TRBV5-6, TRBV5-1 and TRBV20-1.

The germline V gene encodes CDR1 ENHRY and CDR2 SYGVKD. V and J lose 3 bases and 0 bases, and a span of 15 bases separates them. Including the terminal cysteine and phenylalanine, the CDR3 comprises 17 residues. This entry keeps only the CDR3 DNA: 51 bases, framed from base 1. About this clonotype itself: The clone's antigen remains unknown. No quality values exist for individual bases; no much larger clone is one base distant.

The method was PCR. These reads were obtained on an Illumina HiSeq 2500. To reduce PCR and sequencing biases, unique molecular identifiers were incorporated into the TCR beta cDNA libraries. Per 1 to 10 million input T cells, 500,000 or so cDNA molecules were obtained, such that each molecule approximated one T cell. Patient libraries were prepared and sequenced with the same protocol used for the earlier healthy control dataset. Samples belonging to the same batch were prepared together, multiplexed and sequenced on a shared HiSeq lane. As for the authors' bioinformatics: MIGEC handled the raw barcoded reads, throwing out single-read molecular identifier groups before consensus assembly and CDR3 extraction. VDJtools was used for post-analysis of the clonotype tables, with diversity normalized by down-sampling every dataset to the smallest sample size. To correct batch-related cross-sample contamination, repertoire overlap clustering matched CDR3 amino acid sequences but not nucleotide sequences. TCRdb reprocessing: public reads trimmed at Q25 with fastp, clones called with MiXCR, in-frame beta chains kept. Rows are unified per CDR3 protein, each entry keeping the most common DNA and genes. The V and J calls shown here were made by TCRdb, not taken from the authors' results. This sample is represented by 450,000 to 650,000 distinct CDR3 sequences; roughly 45% of them were singletons. Clones ranked in the top ten supply about 1.5% of the sample.

To demonstrate the VDJtools post-analysis software, TCR beta repertoires were profiled from the peripheral blood of 10 to 15 young patients with multiple sclerosis. The multiple sclerosis patients were children and adolescents between roughly 6 and 17 years of age. The TCR originated in a girl aged 5-17 years with multiple sclerosis. What was sequenced was blood. The chain is assembled from TRBV10-3 and TRBJ2-1; no D segment can be confidently identified. The bases read TGTGCCATCAGTGATATGGTTTCCCAAAGCTCCTACAATGAGCAGTTCTTC. This translates into CAISDMVSQSSYNEQFF.